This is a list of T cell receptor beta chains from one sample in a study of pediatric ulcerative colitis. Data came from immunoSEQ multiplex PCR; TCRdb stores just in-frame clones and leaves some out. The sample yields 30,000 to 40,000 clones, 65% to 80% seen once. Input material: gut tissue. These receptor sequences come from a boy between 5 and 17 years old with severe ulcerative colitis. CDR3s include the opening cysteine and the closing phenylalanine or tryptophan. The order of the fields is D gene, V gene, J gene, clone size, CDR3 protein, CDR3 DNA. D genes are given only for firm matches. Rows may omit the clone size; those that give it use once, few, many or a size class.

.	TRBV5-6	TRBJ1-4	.	CASSFGGLRTNEKLFF	TGTGCCAGCAGCTTCGGGGGGCTGCGGACTAATGAAAAACTGTTTTTT
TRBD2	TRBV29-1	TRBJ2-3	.	CSARGLAGGRGTDTQYF	TGCAGCGCTAGGGGACTAGCGGGGGGCAGGGGCACAGATACGCAGTATTTT
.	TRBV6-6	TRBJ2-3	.	CASSYGRYSRGDTQYF	TGTGCCAGCAGTTACGGACGCTACAGCCGAGGGGATACGCAGTATTTT
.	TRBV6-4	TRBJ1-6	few	CASSEGRDNSPLHF	TGTGCCAGCAGTGAGGGGAGGGATAATTCACCCCTCCACTTT
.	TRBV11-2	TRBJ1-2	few	CASSSTGYGYTF	TGTGCCAGCAGCTCTACAGGGTATGGCTACACCTTC
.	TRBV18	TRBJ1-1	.	CASSKGLGNTEAFF	TGTGCCAGCTCAAAAGGACTGGGGAACACTGAAGCTTTCTTT
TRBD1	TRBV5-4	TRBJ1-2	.	CASSPGPGQDNYGYTF	TGTGCCAGCAGCCCCGGGCCGGGACAGGATAACTATGGCTACACCTTC
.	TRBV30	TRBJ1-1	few	CAWKKWQGVTEAFF	TGTGCCTGGAAGAAGTGGCAGGGAGTCACTGAAGCTTTCTTT
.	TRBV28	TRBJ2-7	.	CASSQVGPSYEQYF	TGTGCCAGCAGTCAGGTTGGGCCCTCCTACGAGCAGTACTTC
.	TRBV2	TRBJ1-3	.	CASSEAAGGGNTIYF	TGTGCCAGCAGTGAAGCAGCGGGGGGCGGAAACACCATATATTTT
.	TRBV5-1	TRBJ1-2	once	CASSFWTDSYGYTF	TGCGCCAGCAGCTTCTGGACAGACAGCTATGGCTACACCTTC
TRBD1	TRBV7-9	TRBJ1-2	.	CASSYLGPGTGDENYGYTF	TGTGCCAGCAGCTACCTTGGGCCCGGGACAGGGGACGAAAACTATGGCTACACCTTC
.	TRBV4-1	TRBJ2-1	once	CASSQGGGGGSYNEQFF	TGCGCCAGCAGCCAAGGGGGAGGGGGCGGCTCCTACAATGAGCAGTTCTTC
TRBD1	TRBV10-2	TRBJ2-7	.	CASSESTGYEQYF	TGCGCCAGCAGTGAGTCGACAGGGTACGAGCAGTACTTC
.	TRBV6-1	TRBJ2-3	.	CASRKGLTTTDTQYF	TGTGCCAGTAGAAAGGGACTCACGACCACAGATACGCAGTATTTT
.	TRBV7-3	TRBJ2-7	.	CASSLSFAQRSEQYF	TGTGCCAGCAGCTTAAGCTTTGCGCAACGTTCCGAGCAGTACTTC
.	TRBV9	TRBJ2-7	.	CASSVEAAGTYEQYF	TGTGCCAGCAGCGTAGAGGCAGCAGGGACCTACGAGCAGTACTTC
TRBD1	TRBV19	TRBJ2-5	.	CASSAQGYGETQYF	TGTGCCAGTAGTGCACAGGGGTACGGGGAGACCCAGTACTTC